This entry concerns a single T cell receptor beta chain. Its matching antigen is unknown. PCR involved 60 Vbeta and 13 Jbeta primers. Measured with immunoSEQ multiplex PCR; TCRdb has only the in-frame clones, and not every one. Of 160,000 or so clones detected, approximately 79% appear once; the ten largest clones hold 4.3%. With 0 bases removed from V and 2 bases from J, the gap between germline ends came to 9 bases. The CDR3 loop spans 15 amino acids. Germline V gene lookup returns CDR1 MNHEY and CDR2 SVGAGI. This sample is drawn from a study of cytomegalovirus exposure and HLA in healthy donors. For the study at large: Unique TCR beta sequences numbering approximately 100 million came from 150 million to 200 million T cells in an earlier analysis.

Study outcomes and limitations: 150 or so TCR beta chains were listed as cytomegalovirus-associated. Published work reported that the classifier diagnosed cytomegalovirus status with high specificity and sensitivity.

The V call is TRBV6-5, the J call TRBJ2-3; D not certain. This clonotype was obtained from a man aged 40-55 years in good health and CMV-seronegative. The sample consisted of PBMCs. The CDR3 is CASSYSRDTTDTQYF. CDR3 coding DNA: TGTGCCAGCAGTTACTCGCGAGACACCACAGATACGCAGTATTTT.